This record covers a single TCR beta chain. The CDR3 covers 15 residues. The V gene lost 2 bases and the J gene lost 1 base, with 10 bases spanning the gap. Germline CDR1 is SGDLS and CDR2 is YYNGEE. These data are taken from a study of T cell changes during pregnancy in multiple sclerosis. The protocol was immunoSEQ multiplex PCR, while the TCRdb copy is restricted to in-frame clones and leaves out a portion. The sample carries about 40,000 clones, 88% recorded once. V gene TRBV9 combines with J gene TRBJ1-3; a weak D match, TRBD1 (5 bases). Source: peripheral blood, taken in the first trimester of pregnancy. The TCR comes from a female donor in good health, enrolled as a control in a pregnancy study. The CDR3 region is CASSVGGGSGNTIYF. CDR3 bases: TGTGCCAGCAGCGTTGGGGGAGGATCTGGAAACACCATATATTTT.